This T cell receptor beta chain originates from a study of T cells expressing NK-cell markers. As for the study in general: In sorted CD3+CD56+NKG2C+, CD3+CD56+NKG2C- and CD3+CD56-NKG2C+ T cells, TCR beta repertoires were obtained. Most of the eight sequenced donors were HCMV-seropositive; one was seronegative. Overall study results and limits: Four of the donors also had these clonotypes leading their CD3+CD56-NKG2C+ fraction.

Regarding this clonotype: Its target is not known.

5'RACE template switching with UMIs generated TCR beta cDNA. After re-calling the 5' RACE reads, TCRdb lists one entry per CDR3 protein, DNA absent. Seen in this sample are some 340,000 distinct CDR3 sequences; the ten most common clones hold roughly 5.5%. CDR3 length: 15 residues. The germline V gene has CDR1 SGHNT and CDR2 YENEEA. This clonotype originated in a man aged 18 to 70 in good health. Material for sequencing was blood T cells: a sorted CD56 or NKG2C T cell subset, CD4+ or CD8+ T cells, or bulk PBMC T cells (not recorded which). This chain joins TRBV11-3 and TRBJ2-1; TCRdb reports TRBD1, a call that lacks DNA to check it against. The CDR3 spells CASSLGQGAINEQFF.